This TCR beta chain was sequenced in a study of beta chain features in type 1 diabetes (dated by TCRdb to about 2018). About the study as a whole: No differences in mean age, gender distribution, total cell number or subset yield were found between patients and healthy donors. A total of under 140,000,000 sorted cells were examined across all samples, and the number of cells per subset was strongly correlated with RNA yield. The study compared the TCRB repertoires of sorted circulating CD4+ T cell subsets in recently diagnosed type 1 diabetes patients with those in matched healthy donors. Whereas all 28 donors provided naive and central memory subsets, regulatory and stem cell-like memory subsets were isolated from just 8 patients and roughly eight healthy donors.

On this clone: Its antigen target is currently unknown. The sample holds no much larger clone one base away, and base qualities are not on file.

The CDR3 goes from the cysteine to the phenylalanine over 17 residues. CDR3 DNA is the only sequence kept; it has 51 bases, read in frame from the first base. Unmatched junction bases come to 14, with V trimmed by 6 bases and J by 3 bases. CDR1 MNHEY and CDR2 SMNVEV were looked up in the germline V gene (reference sequence). The entire isolated RNA was reverse transcribed using the High Capacity cDNA Reverse Transcription Kit, and thus expressed TCRB transcripts were sequenced. Naive, central memory and regulatory T cell samples underwent deep immunoSEQ sequencing, averaging roughly 3.3 million total reads per sample. Sorted cells were lysed in RLT buffer and RNA was extracted with DNase-treated RNeasy Micro or Mini kits, depending on cell number. Each cell subset was processed separately to prevent cross-contamination, with patient and healthy donor samples processed together. Using the immunoSEQ multiplex PCR, TCRB sequences were amplified from cDNA into 87-bp fragments spanning the CDR3 region. Sequencing of the amplicons was done on the Illumina HiSeq platform. Turning to the authors' computational methods: Synthetic template baselines were used to correct PCR bias computationally, reads within Hamming distance 2 were collapsed, and singletons that could not be merged were discarded. Reads were aligned to IMGT to assign V, D and J genes, CDR3 length, and insertions or deletions at six rearrangement sites. Within each subset, clonotype counts were normalized to sorted cell number, after which true diversity and Gini coefficients were computed with the tcR R package. The overlap coefficient, calculated on TCRB nucleotide sequences, was used to measure repertoire sharing. TCRdb retrieved this table from immuneACCESS and kept in-frame rearrangements only. Not all clones are present; in checked studies, unresolved V genes account for under half, and no reason is known for the remainder. The DNA gave D and trimming, while V, J and clone size come from that table. This sample is represented by more than 150,000 clones; around 10% of them were singletons. Roughly 2% of the sample is held by the ten biggest clonotypes.

What the study reported, not specific to this receptor: Because cDNA was sequenced instead of genomic DNA, activated cells with high expression could be over-represented, although the groups did not differ in activation or CD3 levels. Fewer insertions and more nucleotide deletions at VDJ recombination sites were observed in patients with type 1 diabetes, implying thymic rearrangement abnormalities. Because the HLA sub-analyses included only small numbers of individuals, any influence of HLA type on TCRB rearrangement was left unresolved. PCR might favor shorter templates, but patient and control samples were amplified and corrected together, so any skew would affect both groups equally. Naive, central memory and regulatory TCRB repertoires appeared to be more alike among patients than among healthy donors. Type 1 diabetes patients showed a moderate but significant shortening of TCRB CDR3 length in all four CD4+ subsets.

Each donor gave one peripheral blood draw, averaging approximately 120 mL, which was collected into heparinised tubes. Using a panel that included CD45RO, CCR7, CD25, CD127, CD95 and CD27, naive, central memory, regulatory and stem cell-like memory CD4+ T cells were sorted on a BD FACSAria II. A purity above 98% was achieved for all sorted populations. PBMCs were separated immediately by Lymphoprep density gradient centrifugation and were stained directly, without being cultured. So that batch effects would be minimized, each experiment stained and sorted samples in pairs, pairing one healthy donor with one patient.

The chain joins TRBV27 to TRBJ2-3; TRBD2 matches 8 bases in the middle. What was sequenced was central memory CD4+ T cells from blood. This receptor was identified in a man younger than 30 in good health. CDR3 sequence: CASSQGTQRGRTDTQYF. The DNA sequence reads TGTGCCAGCAGCCAGGGAACCCAGCGGGGGAGAACAGATACGCAGTATTTT.